This T cell receptor (beta chain) was recovered during a study of glioma-infiltrating T cells. General study results and limits: Only very few CDR3 sequences appeared in both tissue and blood.

TCR alpha and beta CDR3 regions were amplified from RNA using iRepertoire nested multiplex PCR. Input was about 85-450 ng of tissue mRNA or PBMC total RNA. TCRdb reprocessed the multiplex PCR reads with MiXCR, giving one entry per CDR3 protein. The sample yields 100,000 to 150,000 distinct CDR3 sequences, roughly 24% seen once. Trimming cost V 6 bases and J 4 bases; bases outside gene matches: 10. CDR3 length: 15 amino acids. CDR1 and CDR2 from the germline V gene are DFQATT and SNEGSKA (reference sequence). This clonotype occurred many times. Its antigen is still unknown. Specimen: glioma tissue, nonneoplastic brain tissue, or PBMCs (not recorded which). The rearrangement uses TRBV20-1 and TRBJ2-3, with 10 bases matching TRBD2. The clonotype was recovered from a human donor with low-grade glioma or glioblastoma, undergoing nonglioma brain surgery, or in good health (not recorded which). The CDR3 DNA is TGCAGTGCCCCCGCCCAAGCGGGAGGGCCAGATACGCAGTATTTT. Translation gives CSAPAQAGGPDTQYF.